This T cell receptor beta chain was sequenced for a study of identifying expanded T cells in peripheral blood. Study-level results: Differentially abundant clones: around 1.1 between replicates, approximately 16 at around 15 days, less than 25 at four. Clone count variance between two-week samples rose with total template count.

As regards this clone: The antigen remains undetermined.

Healthy donors had no documented immune events, such as infections, while sampled. Germline lookup yields CDR1 LNHDA and CDR2 SQIVND (reference sequence). The CDR3 contains 17 residues. The V and J ends lost 5 bases and 4 bases, in that order; junction bases with no gene match: 16. Method: immunoSEQ multiplex PCR; TCRdb's copy keeps in-frame clones and lacks some. The sample lists about 80,000 clones, about 90% seen once, with roughly 7% in the top ten. This clonotype was obtained from a person between 18 and 75 years old in good health. The sequenced material came from blood. The chain uses TRBV19 and TRBJ1-1; 7 bases map to TRBD1. The CDR3 nucleotides are TGTGCCAGTAGTCCAGACAGGGTTGGAGGTCTTGGCACTGAAGCTTTCTTT. Its protein product is CASSPDRVGGLGTEAFF.